The next 19 T cell receptor beta chains were all read from a single sample in a study of shared clonotypes between healthy human individuals. TCRdb's copy holds only in-frame clones and misses some; the assay was immunoSEQ multiplex PCR. The table lists about 2.3 million clones, about 92% of them singletons. Sequencing was carried out using naive CD4+ T cells from PBMCs. Subset specified: CD45RA+ positively selected. The receptors originated from a young man in good health. Some clones in this sample may be carry-over from other donors' samples.

The chain joins TRBV27 to TRBJ2-6; TRBD1 aligns across 7 bases. Looked up from germline, CDR1 is MNHEY and CDR2 is SMNVEV (reference sequence). The CDR3 length is 15 residues. With 5 bases clipped from V and 3 bases from J, the junction kept 4 bases outside the gene matches. Here the CDR3 reads CASSVRGFGANVLTF. Here the CDR3 DNA reads TGTGCCAGCAGTGTCAGGGGGTTTGGGGCCAACGTCCTGACTTTC. The whole variable domain, remainder taken from reference TRBV27 and TRBJ2-6, is EAQVTQNPRYLITVTGKKLTVTCSQNMNHEYMSWYRQDPGLGLRQIYYSMNVEVTDKGDVPEGYKVSRKEKRNFPLILESPSPNQTSLYFCASSVRGFGANVLTFGAGSRLTVL.

This sequence joins TRBV30 and TRBJ2-7, with D perhaps being TRBD1 or TRBD2 (5 bases each). CDR1 is GTSNPN and CDR2 is SVGIG in the germline V gene (reference sequence). V was clipped by 5 bases and J by 0 bases, with 20 bases between them. There are 16 residues in the CDR3. CDR3 amino acids: CAWQADPGLPSYEQYF. The CDR3, as DNA: TGTGCCTGGCAAGCTGACCCGGGGCTTCCCTCCTACGAGCAGTACTTC.

The V gene is TRBV7-8, the J gene TRBJ2-2, with 14 bases lining up with TRBD2. Germline CDR1 and CDR2: SGHVS and FQNEAQ. With V trimmed by 3 bases and J by 4 bases, 4 bases remained unmatched. The CDR3 length is 17 residues. CDR3 sequence: CASSFLGLAGGTGELFF. For the CDR3, the DNA is TGTGCCAGCAGCTTCCTAGGACTAGCGGGAGGCACCGGGGAGCTGTTTTTT.

The chain employs TRBV19 and TRBJ1-5; TRBD1 matches 7 bases. The CDR3 loop spans 15 amino acids. Germline V gene lookup returns CDR1 LNHDA and CDR2 SQIVND (reference sequence). V dropped 5 bases and J dropped 3; count of bases not matched to a gene: 7. CDR3 sequence reads: CASSLGQAYNQPQHF. For the CDR3, the DNA is TGTGCCAGTAGTCTCGGACAGGCGTACAATCAGCCCCAGCATTTT.

The chain combines TRBV27 with TRBJ2-7; 7 positions match TRBD1. Germline lookup yields CDR1 MNHEY and CDR2 SMNVEV (reference sequence). V was clipped by 5 bases and J by 0 bases; unmatched bases: 4. The CDR3 is 14 residues long. CDR3 sequence (DNA): TGTGCCAGCAGTACCCGGGACAGCTCCTACGAGCAGTACTTC. Its protein product is CASSTRDSSYEQYF.

The chain combines TRBV7-3 with TRBJ2-1; D gene unclear. V was clipped by 3 bases and J by 6 bases, with 15 bases between them. CDR1 is SGHTA, CDR2 FQGTGA, per germline. The CDR3 contains 15 residues. CDR3 sequence: CASSFGQQLGNEQFF. The CDR3 DNA follows: TGTGCCAGCAGCTTCGGTCAGCAGTTGGGCAATGAGCAGTTCTTC.

Concerning this clone: Other DNA sequences in the same sample also yield this CDR3. The chain combines TRBV5-1 with TRBJ1-1; D call uncertain. The germline CDR1 and CDR2 sequences are SGHRS and YFSETQ. This CDR3 has 14 residues. Trimming stripped 0 bases from V and 0 bases from J, with 6 bases between. The CDR3 coding sequence is TGCGCCAGCAGCTTGGGCCAGATGAACACTGAAGCTTTCTTT. It encodes CASSLGQMNTEAFF.

V gene TRBV2 combines with J gene TRBJ2-3; D gene uncertain. Germline CDR1 reads SNHLY; CDR2 reads FYNNEI. The CDR3 runs 11 residues. The V gene lost 3 bases and the J gene lost 7 bases, with 5 bases spanning the gap. CDR3 nucleotide sequence: TGTGCCAGCAGTGAGGGTAATACGCAGTATTTT. This codes for CASSEGNTQYF.

There are a few counts of this clone. Other nucleotide sequences from this sample produce the same CDR3. This chain links TRBV30 with TRBJ1-1; 7 nucleotides align to TRBD1. The junction had 2 bases not matched to a gene; V was cut back by 2 bases and J by 5 bases. The CDR3 contains 12 residues. The V gene's germline CDR1 is GTSNPN and CDR2 SVGIG (reference sequence). For the CDR3, the DNA is TGTGCCTGGAGTACAGGGGATACTGAAGCTTTCTTT. It specifies CAWSTGDTEAFF.

The chain carries TRBV9 and TRBJ1-3, with D uncertain. With 0 bases removed from V and 6 bases from J, the gap between germline ends came to 19 bases. This CDR3 is 17 amino acids long. Germline-derived CDR1 and CDR2 are SGDLS and YYNGEE. The CDR3 nucleotides are TGTGCCAGCAGCGTAGCGGTGGGCTCGGACCGCCAAAACACCATATATTTT. It translates to CASSVAVGSDRQNTIYF.

The chain recombines TRBV29-1 with TRBJ1-2; no firm D call. CDR3 length equals 12 residues. V was trimmed by 1 base and J by 8 bases, leaving 11 bases between them. Germline V lookup: CDR1 SQVTM, CDR2 ANQGSEA. CDR3 coding DNA: TGCAGCGTTGAAGCTGGGGTAAGGGGCTACACCTTC. Translated: CSVEAGVRGYTF.

V gene TRBV5-1 combines with J gene TRBJ2-7, with 7 bases fitting TRBD1. Per germline, CDR1 SGHRS and CDR2 YFSETQ. This CDR3 comprises 14 residues. Unmatched junction bases numbered 4, after V lost 4 bases and J lost 0 bases. CDR3 DNA: TGCGCCAGCAGCGTACGGACAGGCTCCTACGAGCAGTACTTC. Its protein product is CASSVRTGSYEQYF.

The chain combines TRBV5-4 with TRBJ2-4, with 7 bases identical to TRBD1. Germline V CDR1 and CDR2: SGHNT, YYREEE (reference sequence). CDR3 size: 17 residues. Trimming removed 1 base from V and 0 bases from J; junction bases left unmatched: 7. For the CDR3, the DNA is TGTGCCAGCAGCTTGACAGGGGACGGGATAGCCAAAAACATTCAGTACTTC. This gives the protein CASSLTGDGIAKNIQYF.

V is TRBV29-1 and J is TRBJ1-1; 9 nucleotides align to TRBD1. Germline V gene data show CDR1 as SQVTM and CDR2 as ANQGSEA. J lost 3 bases, V lost 4 bases, and 6 bases had no gene match. This CDR3 has 14 residues. The CDR3 DNA follows: TGCAGCGTTGCGAAACAGGGGGCGGACACTGAAGCTTTCTTT. Protein sequence: CSVAKQGADTEAFF.

Only one count was recorded for this clone. This sequence joins TRBV5-1 and TRBJ2-1, with 8 bases identical to TRBD2. Germline loops: CDR1 SGHRS, CDR2 YFSETQ. This CDR3 spans 15 amino acids. V gave up 2 bases and J gave up 5 bases; unmatched junction bases: 6. CDR3 in DNA: TGCGCCAGCAGCTTAAGCGGGAGCACAAACAATGAGCAGTTCTTC. Amino acids: CASSLSGSTNNEQFF.

The chain links TRBV4-2 to TRBJ2-3, with 10 bases identical to TRBD2. This CDR3 region has 15 residues. The V gene end was trimmed by 4 bases and the J gene end by 1 base; junction bases not matched to a gene: 2. CDR1 is LGHNA, CDR2 YNFKEQ, per germline. CDR3 region: CASSLGLAGTDTQYF. The CDR3 region has the DNA TGTGCCAGCAGCCTTGGACTAGCGGGCACAGATACGCAGTATTTT.

The DNA of the CDR3 is TGTGCCAGTAGTATAGGCCTAGCGCCGGATACGCAGTATTTT. It codes for CASSIGLAPDTQYF. The genes are TRBV19 and TRBJ2-3; the D gene is possibly TRBD2 (6 bases). CDR1 and CDR2 from the germline V gene are LNHDA and SQIVND (reference sequence). The V end lost 1 base, the J end lost 6 bases, and 11 bases lay between the germline ends. This CDR3 region has 14 residues.

The rearrangement links TRBV11-2 to TRBJ2-1; D possibly corresponds to TRBD2 (7 bases). The germline gives CDR1 SGHAT, CDR2 FQNNGV. The CDR3 runs 15 residues. Trimming stripped 4 bases from V and 9 bases from J, with 19 bases between. CDR3 bases: TGTGCCAGCAGCTCTTCACCCGGGGGGCTGGGTGAGCAGTTCTTC. Encoded protein: CASSSSPGGLGEQFF.

This chain connects TRBV15 to TRBJ2-7; D not certain. V gave up 0 bases and J gave up 2 bases, with 11 bases separating them. Germline lookup yields CDR1 LNHNV and CDR2 YYDKDF (reference sequence). The CDR3 length is 15 residues. The CDR3 sequence is CATSREANSPYEQYF. The CDR3 coding sequence is TGTGCCACCAGCAGAGAAGCTAACTCCCCCTACGAGCAGTACTTC.